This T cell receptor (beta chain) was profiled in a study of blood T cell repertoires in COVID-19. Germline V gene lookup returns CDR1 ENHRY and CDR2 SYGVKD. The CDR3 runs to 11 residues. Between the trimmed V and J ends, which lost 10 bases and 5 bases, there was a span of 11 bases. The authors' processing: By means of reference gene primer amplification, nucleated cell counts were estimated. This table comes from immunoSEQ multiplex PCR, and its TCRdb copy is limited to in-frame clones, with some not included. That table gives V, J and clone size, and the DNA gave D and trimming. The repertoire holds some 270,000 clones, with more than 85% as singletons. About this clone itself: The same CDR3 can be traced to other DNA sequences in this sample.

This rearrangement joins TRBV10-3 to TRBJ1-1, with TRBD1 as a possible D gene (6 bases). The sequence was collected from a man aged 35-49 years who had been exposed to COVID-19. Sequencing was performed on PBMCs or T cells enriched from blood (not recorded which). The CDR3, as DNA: TGTGCCACCACAGGGAATACTGAAGCTTTCTTT. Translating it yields CATTGNTEAFF.